This T cell receptor beta chain was sequenced in a study of T cell repertoires in cytomegalovirus infection (dated by TCRdb to about 2019). Regarding the complete study: Recently identified HLA-C-restricted CMV epitopes, whose presentation resists viral immunomodulation, were targeted by peptide stimulations together with well-studied HLA-B-restricted epitopes. Because public TCR beta signatures pointed to carriage of CMV infection together with the matching HLA type, the HLA type of each donor mattered for the analysis.

Sequencing instrument: Illumina HiSeq 1500. TCRdb cleaned the public reads at Q25 with fastp, built clones with MiXCR and kept in-frame beta chains. Each CDR3 protein appears once, grouped with its most common genes and DNA. The table for this sample lists hundreds of thousands of distinct CDR3 sequences; more than 40% of them were counted only once. Of the sample, roughly two fifths falls within the top ten clones. The sample's treatment or condition, from its label and the paper: in vitro stimulation with specific CMV peptide epitopes to enrich CMV-specific T cells. Study-wide conclusions, independent of this receptor: In the ex vivo response, HLA-C-restricted CMV-specific TCR beta clonotypes were dominant, and in two of eight donors the single most frequent clonotype came from this HLA-C-restricted group. Carriers of CMV infection plus the relevant HLA type were discriminated by the cumulative frequency of public TCR beta family members in the study cohort and in an independent roughly 350-donor cohort.

Worth noting for this clonotype: Its antigen has not been determined. No base qualities exist here, and no much larger clone lies one base off it.

This specimen was cultured PBMCs, taken from culture after CMV antigen stimulation. The sequence derives from a human donor in good health (CMV status not recorded). Some clones in this sample may be carry-over from other donors' samples.

The CDR3 loop reads CASRLSGGGQETQYF. The bases are TGTGCCAGCAGGTTAAGCGGAGGAGGGCAAGAGACCCAGTACTTC. The V and J genes are TRBV12-3 or TRBV12-4 and TRBJ2-5; tentative D gene TRBD2, with 6 bases matching. V is cut by 6 bases and J by 2 bases, and the space between the germline ends is 16 bases. The CDR3 numbers 15 residues from cysteine through phenylalanine. The DNA shown is the 45-base CDR3, in frame from base 1.